The 30 T cell receptor beta chains below were found in one sample sequenced in a study of post-analysis software for immune sequencing data. Their specific antigens are unknown. Findings and caveats of the study: TRBV5-6, TRBV5-1 and TRBV20-1 were among about 5 TRBV segments more frequent in patients than controls.

cDNA libraries for TCR beta contained unique molecular identifiers. TCRdb used MiXCR to reprocess the PCR reads, holding one entry per CDR3 protein. The data show some 890,000 distinct CDR3 sequences, roughly half seen once. The sequencing input was blood. These receptors came from a girl aged 5 to 17 with multiple sclerosis.

The chain uses TRBV10-2 and TRBJ2-4; TRBD2 aligns across 15 bases. This CDR3 has 20 amino acids. Per germline, CDR1 WSHSY and CDR2 SAAADI. The V gene end was trimmed by 2 bases and the J gene end by 3 bases; junction bases not matched to a gene: 11. The CDR3 DNA reads TGCGCCAGCAGTGAGCCCACTCCCGGGACTAGCGGGAGGAACAAAAACATTCAGTACTTC. This gives the protein CASSEPTPGTSGRNKNIQYF.

The rearrangement joins TRBV7-8 to TRBJ2-1; D is perhaps TRBD2 (6 bases). Trimming took 1 base from V and 6 from J, leaving 19 bases between them. Germline V gene lookup returns CDR1 SGHVS and CDR2 FQNEAQ. CDR3 length: 17 amino acids. CDR3 bases: TGTGCCAGCAGCTTAGGTGGGGACTCAACCGCGACCAATGAGCAGTTCTTC. Residues: CASSLGGDSTATNEQFF.

This clonotype was observed a few times. V and J are TRBV3-1 and TRBJ1-2; TRBD1 is a possible D gene (5 bases). The CDR3 extends over 14 amino acids. V lost 1 base and J lost 8, with 14 bases in between. Germline V gives CDR1 LGHDT, CDR2 YNNKEL (reference sequence). The CDR3 spells CASSQGAGSAGYTF. The CDR3 DNA reads as TGTGCCAGCAGCCAAGGCGCAGGGTCGGCCGGCTACACCTTC.

The chain has TRBV20-1 and TRBJ1-1, with D possibly TRBD1 on 5 matching bases. The CDR3 loop spans 13 amino acids. The V gene lost 3 bases and the J gene lost 3 bases, with 11 bases spanning the gap. Germline assignment: CDR1 DFQATT and CDR2 SNEGSKA (reference sequence). The CDR3 loop reads CSARGEGDTEAFF. In DNA form, the CDR3 reads TGCAGTGCTAGGGGGGAGGGTGACACTGAAGCTTTCTTT.

The chain combines TRBV5-1 with TRBJ2-1, with unresolved D. This CDR3 has 14 amino acids. Germline values: CDR1 SGHRS, CDR2 YFSETQ. V was cut by 7 bases and J by 4 bases, with 15 bases left in between. CDR3 protein: CASRPITEYNEQFF. The DNA of the CDR3 is TGCGCCAGCCGACCAATCACCGAATACAATGAGCAGTTCTTC.

This clonotype was counted a few times. The V and J genes are TRBV20-1 and TRBJ2-7, with D perhaps TRBD1 (5 bases). CDR1 DFQATT and CDR2 SNEGSKA come from the germline V gene (reference sequence). V was clipped by 4 bases and J by 0 bases, with 10 bases between them. CDR3 length equals 13 residues. This CDR3 is CSATDSPSYEQYF. In DNA, the CDR3 is TGCAGTGCTACAGACAGTCCCTCCTACGAGCAGTACTTC.

Here the CDR3 reads CSARVEDRAGYNEQYF. DNA of the CDR3: TGCAGTGCTAGAGTTGAGGACAGGGCGGGCTACAATGAGCAGTACTTC. This chain links TRBV20-1 with TRBJ2-7; 8 positions agree with TRBD1. Germline lookup yields CDR1 DFQATT and CDR2 SNEGSKA (reference sequence). V was clipped by 1 base and J by 7 bases; unmatched bases: 15. The CDR3 contains 16 residues.

The chain uses TRBV27 and TRBJ2-5, with 8 bases that match TRBD2. The DNA end is more similar to TRBJ2-7, so the J call may be wrong. This CDR3 contains 16 residues. CDR1 and CDR2 (germline): MNHEY, SMNVEV (reference sequence). The CDR3 DNA reads TGTGCCAGCAGTCCTACGCCCGGGACTAGCTCCTACGAGCAGTACTTC. As protein: CASSPTPGTSSYEQYF.

Note on this clonotype: The junction differs from germline at one of its ends, possibly a read error. The gene calls are TRBV7-7 and TRBJ2-1; 9 bases align to TRBD2. Germline CDR1 reads SSHAT; CDR2 reads FNYEAQ (reference sequence). This CDR3 contains 15 residues. The CDR3 bases are TGTGCTAGCAGCTTAACGCTAGCGGGGTACAATGAGCAGTTCTTC. It specifies CASSLTLAGYNEQFF.

This clonotype was counted between two and nine times. This sequence joins TRBV6-5 and TRBJ2-7; tentative D call: TRBD2 (6 bases). The CDR3 has 14 residues. The germline V gene encodes CDR1 MNHEY and CDR2 SVGAGI. The ends were cut back, 6 bases at V and 7 bases at J, with 19 bases in the middle. CDR3 sequence: CASSPINGGGEQYF. DNA for the CDR3: TGTGCCAGCAGCCCCATTAACGGGGGTGGAGAGCAGTACTTC.

This chain connects TRBV15 to TRBJ1-1; unclear D gene. Germline V gene lookup returns CDR1 LNHNV and CDR2 YYDKDF (reference sequence). The CDR3 is 14 residues long. Trimming cost V 1 base and J 5 bases, with 11 bases left between them. CDR3 loop: CATSRGVSGTEAFF. CDR3 bases: TGTGCCACCAGCAGAGGGGTGTCGGGAACTGAAGCTTTCTTT.

J is TRBJ2-7 and V is TRBV3-1, with a possible D match to TRBD2 (6 bases). V was clipped by 2 bases and J by 6 bases, with 17 bases between them. Germline assignment: CDR1 LGHDT and CDR2 YNNKEL (reference sequence). This CDR3 region has 15 residues. For the CDR3, the DNA is TGTGCCAGCAGCCAACCCAGCGGGTTGGGTACCGAGCAGTACTTC. It yields the protein CASSQPSGLGTEQYF.

The rearrangement links TRBV15 to TRBJ2-5; D not certain. This CDR3 contains 15 residues. Germline lookup yields CDR1 LNHNV and CDR2 YYDKDF (reference sequence). V was pared by 3 bases and J by 0 bases, with 11 bases between. The CDR3 DNA is TGTGCCACCAGCAGGGAGCAGACGTACCAAGAGACCCAGTACTTC. Protein: CATSREQTYQETQYF.

This clonotype was seen only a few times. The J gene is TRBJ1-2, the V gene TRBV10-3; D unresolved. The CDR3 spans 13 residues. CDR1 and CDR2 (germline): ENHRY, SYGVKD. The ends were cut back, 6 bases at V and 4 bases at J, with 12 bases in the middle. The CDR3 nucleotides read TGTGCCATCAGCTCCGGGCCTGCCTATGGCTACACCTTC. Translating it yields CAISSGPAYGYTF.

The DNA for the CDR3 is TGTGCCAGCAGTGACCCCAGGACGGGAAACTCCTACGAGCAGTACTTC. Translation gives CASSDPRTGNSYEQYF. The chain joins TRBV25-1 to TRBJ2-7, with D possibly being TRBD2 (5 bases). This CDR3 has 16 amino acids. Trimming cost V 3 bases and J 0 bases, with 15 bases left between them. Germline lookup yields CDR1 MGHDK and CDR2 SYGVNS.

V is TRBV25-1 and J is TRBJ1-1; D is unresolved. Deletions cut 1 base from V and 3 bases from J, with 12 bases between. There are 15 residues in the CDR3. Germline lookup yields CDR1 MGHDK and CDR2 SYGVNS. The DNA for the CDR3 is TGTGCCAGCAGTGAATGGAAAGGTCGGGACACTGAAGCTTTCTTT. Translating it yields CASSEWKGRDTEAFF.

The genes are TRBV3-1 and TRBJ2-7; D possibly corresponds to TRBD2 (5 bases). The CDR3 consists of 15 residues. Per germline, CDR1 LGHDT and CDR2 YNNKEL (reference sequence). The germline V and J ends were trimmed by 1 base and 0 bases, with 10 bases remaining between them. CDR3 in DNA: TGTGCCAGCAGCCAAGGCGGGTCGAGCTCCTACGAGCAGTACTTC. Protein sequence: CASSQGGSSSYEQYF.

This clonotype was seen a handful of times. The chain joins TRBV20-1 to TRBJ2-3, with 10 positions matching TRBD2. Germline-derived CDR1 and CDR2 are DFQATT and SNEGSKA (reference sequence). CDR3 length: 17 amino acids. Trimming took 3 bases from V and 3 from J; bases not matched to a gene: 12. The CDR3 region is CSASPSGSKGGTDTQYF. Here the CDR3 DNA reads TGCAGTGCTAGCCCTAGCGGGAGTAAAGGAGGAACAGATACGCAGTATTTT.

The genes are TRBV7-2 and TRBJ2-3; tentatively, D is TRBD2 (6 bases). The V end was cut by 5 bases, the J end by 4 bases, with 13 bases between. From germline, CDR1 is SGHTA and CDR2 FQGNSA. The CDR3 has 14 residues. For the CDR3, the DNA is TGTGCCAGCAGCAGAGATCCGGGGGCAGATACGCAGTATTTT. Its protein product is CASSRDPGADTQYF.

This clonotype was seen only once. This chain connects TRBV5-1 to TRBJ2-5, with 10 bases fitting TRBD2. The length of the CDR3 is 14 residues. V was pared by 1 base and J by 4 bases, with 1 base of the junction left unmatched. Germline CDR1 reads SGHRS; CDR2 reads YFSETQ. The CDR3 bases are TGCGCCAGCAGCTTGTCTAGCGGGAGAGAGACCCAGTACTTC. This sequence encodes CASSLSSGRETQYF. The entire variable domain, with the rest obtained from reference TRBV5-1 and TRBJ2-5, is as follows: KAGVTQTPRYLIKTRGQQVTLSCSPISGHRSVSWYQQTPGQGLQFLFEYFSETQRNKGNFPGRFSGRQFSNSRSEMNVSTLELGDSALYLCASSLSSGRETQYFGPGTRLLVL.

This clonotype appeared once. The V call is TRBV7-9, the J call TRBJ2-1, with 13 bases identical to TRBD2. V shed 5 bases, J shed 5 bases, and the junction held 3 bases outside the gene matches. Germline V gives CDR1 SEHNR, CDR2 FQNEAQ (reference sequence). CDR3 size: 15 residues. CDR3 sequence reads: CASSGTSGKNNEQFF. As DNA, the CDR3 is TGTGCCAGCAGCGGGACTAGCGGGAAGAACAATGAGCAGTTCTTC.

This chain connects TRBV29-1 to TRBJ2-7; 7 bases match TRBD1. Trimming at V came to 2 bases and at J to 7 bases, leaving 14 bases not matched to a gene. The CDR3 length is 15 residues. CDR1 is SQVTM, CDR2 ANQGSEA, per germline. The CDR3 DNA follows: TGCAGCGTTGAATTGGGGCAGGGGGTGCCTAGGGAGCAGTACTTC. Encoded protein: CSVELGQGVPREQYF.

The CDR3 DNA follows: TGTGCCAGCAGCTTAACTAACGGGCGGATCAATGAGCAGTTCTTC. This gives the protein CASSLTNGRINEQFF. V usage is TRBV7-9 and J usage is TRBJ2-1; D not resolved. V lost 2 bases, J lost 6 bases, and 14 bases lay in between. The CDR3 totals 15 residues. Germline V gene sequence: CDR1 SEHNR, CDR2 FQNEAQ (reference sequence). Full variable domain (outside the CDR3, taken from reference TRBV7-9 and TRBJ2-1): DTGVSQNPRHKITKRGQNVTFRCDPISEHNRLYWYRQTLGQGPEFLTYFQNEAQLEKSRLLSDRFSAERPKGSFSTLEIQRTEQGDSAMYLCASSLTNGRINEQFFGPGTRLTVL.

This chain uses TRBV5-6 with TRBJ2-3; 11 bases agree with TRBD1. The V gene's germline CDR1 is SGHDT and CDR2 YYEEEE. The ends lost 3 bases at V and 2 bases at J; junction bases unmatched: 5. The CDR3 has 16 amino acids. The CDR3, as DNA: TGTGCCAGCAGCTGGGACAGGGGGGTCCTCACAGATACGCAGTATTTT. Protein sequence: CASSWDRGVLTDTQYF.

This chain connects TRBV2 to TRBJ2-4, with D tentatively TRBD2 (7 bases). The J call may be faulty, since TRBJ2-5 better matches the DNA end. Germline V gene data show CDR1 as SNHLY and CDR2 as FYNNEI. The CDR3 extends over 15 amino acids. CDR3 region: CASRTRGGGIETQYF. The DNA of the CDR3 is TGTGCCAGCAGGACCCGGGGAGGGGGGATTGAGACCCAGTACTTC.

This chain links TRBV20-1 with TRBJ1-2, with 11 bases identical to TRBD1. The CDR3 has 16 residues. Germline V gene sequence: CDR1 DFQATT, CDR2 SNEGSKA (reference sequence). The junction had 10 bases not matched to a gene; V was cut back by 1 base and J by 6 bases. The CDR3 DNA sequence: TGCAGTGCTAGAGCCAGGACAGGGGGCGCAGATAATGGCTACACCTTC. It specifies CSARARTGGADNGYTF.

This chain joins TRBV27 and TRBJ1-2; the match to TRBD1 covers 10 bases. The CDR3 is 14 amino acids. CDR1 MNHEY and CDR2 SMNVEV come from the germline V gene (reference sequence). V dropped 6 bases and J dropped 6; count of bases not matched to a gene: 7. CDR3 residues: CASRITGTGDGYTF. As DNA, the CDR3 is TGTGCCAGCAGGATAACCGGGACAGGGGATGGCTACACCTTC.

This chain joins TRBV7-3 and TRBJ2-5; D is tentatively TRBD1 or TRBD2 (5 bases each). Germline V gives CDR1 SGHTA, CDR2 FQGTGA. V was pared by 5 bases and J by 4 bases, with 11 bases between. This CDR3 is built from 13 residues. The CDR3 nucleotides are TGTGCCAGCAGCCGGGGCGGGCTAGAGACCCAGTACTTC. This translates into CASSRGGLETQYF.

This clonotype was counted only a few times. The V and J genes are TRBV12-3 or TRBV12-4 and TRBJ2-7, with TRBD2 identical over 10 bases. The CDR3 has 14 amino acids. J was trimmed by 4 bases and V by 3 bases; bases with no gene match: 3. CDR3 sequence: CASSFSGLAYEQYF. DNA for the CDR3: TGTGCCAGCAGTTTTTCGGGACTAGCGTACGAGCAGTACTTC.

The V gene is TRBV29-1, the J gene TRBJ2-1; perhaps TRBD2 as D (5 bases). The CDR3 consists of 12 residues. Germline V lookup: CDR1 SQVTM, CDR2 ANQGSEA. V lost 4 bases to trimming and J lost 6 bases, with 10 bases between them. The CDR3 is CSVAPSTNEQFF. CDR3 nucleotides: TGCAGCGTTGCCCCTAGCACCAATGAGCAGTTCTTC.